Following are 10 T cell receptor beta chains from one sample sequenced in a study of cytomegalovirus exposure and HLA in healthy donors. 60 Vbeta and 13 Jbeta primers were used in PCR. TCRdb's copy holds only in-frame clones and misses some; the assay was immunoSEQ multiplex PCR. This sample yields roughly 130,000 clones, of which roughly three quarters are seen a single time; around 2% belongs to the top ten. Sample: PBMCs. These receptors all come from a woman between 40 and 55 years old in good health and CMV-seronegative.

V and J are TRBV9 and TRBJ1-1, with 7 bases that match TRBD1. V lost 0 bases and J lost 5; bases outside the gene matches: 4. CDR1 and CDR2 from the germline V gene are SGDLS and YYNGEE. There are 14 residues in the CDR3. The CDR3: CASSVGGGGTEAFF. The CDR3 nucleotides are TGTGCCAGCAGCGTAGGAGGGGGCGGGACTGAAGCTTTCTTT.

This rearrangement joins TRBV9 to TRBJ1-1; 10 bases map to TRBD1. The germline V gene encodes CDR1 SGDLS and CDR2 YYNGEE. The CDR3 contains 17 residues. Trimming at V came to 4 bases and at J to 1 base, leaving 10 bases not matched to a gene. CDR3 sequence reads: CASSPGQGVIGNTEAFF. The DNA for the CDR3 is TGTGCCAGCAGCCCAGGACAGGGGGTAATTGGGAACACTGAAGCTTTCTTT.

CDR3 residues: CASSSTGGAYNEQFF. The CDR3 DNA sequence: TGTGCCAGCAGTTCCACAGGGGGCGCTTACAATGAGCAGTTCTTC. The gene calls are TRBV6-5 and TRBJ2-1; 9 nucleotides align to TRBD1. This CDR3 contains 15 residues. V lost 4 bases to trimming and J lost 4 bases; unmatched junction nucleotides: 5. The germline V gene encodes CDR1 MNHEY and CDR2 SVGAGI.

J is TRBJ2-1 and V is TRBV16, with 14 bases that match TRBD2. The CDR3 runs 15 residues. V lost 0 bases to trimming and J lost 9 bases; unmatched junction nucleotides: 1. CDR1 is KGHSY, CDR2 FQNENV, per germline. DNA of the CDR3: TGTGCCAGCAGCCAATCGACTAGCGGGAGGGGTGAGCAGTTCTTC. Its translation: CASSQSTSGRGEQFF.

The chain has TRBV18 and TRBJ2-5; D not resolved. Trimming stripped 3 bases from V and 4 bases from J, with 9 bases between. Germline loops: CDR1 KGHSH, CDR2 LQKENI. The CDR3 consists of 13 residues. In nucleotides, the CDR3 is TGTGCCAGCTCACCCGAGAGGCTAGAGACCCAGTACTTC. Its translation: CASSPERLETQYF. Looking up the rest from reference TRBV18 and TRBJ2-5 gives the full variable domain: NAGVMQNPRHLVRRRGQEARLRCSPMKGHSHVYWYRQLPEEGLKFMVYLQKENIIDESGMPKERFSAEFPKEGPSILRIQQVVRGDSAAYFCASSPERLETQYFGPGTRLLVL.

V gene TRBV15 combines with J gene TRBJ2-7, with D maybe TRBD1 (6 bases). The CDR3 covers 14 residues. V shed 3 bases and J shed 3 bases, with 12 bases lying between them. Germline V CDR1 and CDR2: LNHNV, YYDKDF (reference sequence). The DNA of the CDR3 is TGTGCCACCAGCAGGACAGGCCTTAACTACGAGCAGTACTTC. Protein sequence: CATSRTGLNYEQYF.

The CDR3 reads CASSDSISRTGAYNEQFF. CDR3 in DNA: TGTGCCAGCAGTGACTCGATAAGCAGGACAGGAGCCTACAATGAGCAGTTCTTC. The chain combines TRBV6-4 with TRBJ2-1, with 7 nucleotides matching TRBD1. This CDR3 has 18 residues. Germline V gives CDR1 MRHNA, CDR2 SNTAGT. J was trimmed by 2 bases and V by 0 bases; bases with no gene match: 10.

In the case of this clone: Other DNA sequences in this sample translate to the same CDR3. This sequence joins TRBV5-1 and TRBJ1-1, with D perhaps matching TRBD1 (5 bases). The germline V gene has CDR1 SGHRS and CDR2 YFSETQ. This CDR3 has 13 residues. V shed 4 bases and J shed 7 bases, with 14 bases lying between them. DNA for the CDR3: TGCGCCAGCAGCAAGGAGACGGGGGTTGAAGCTTTCTTT. It codes for CASSKETGVEAFF.

The genes are TRBV7-2 and TRBJ2-7; 10 nucleotides match TRBD1. The CDR3 loop spans 15 amino acids. Unmatched junction bases numbered 9, after V lost 5 bases and J lost 5 bases. Germline assignment: CDR1 SGHTA and CDR2 FQGNSA. CDR3 loop: CASSPRDRGGHEQYF. As DNA, the CDR3 is TGTGCCAGCAGCCCCCGGGACAGGGGTGGTCACGAGCAGTACTTC. Supplemented by reference TRBV7-2 and TRBJ2-7, the full variable domain reads GAGVSQSPSNKVTEKGKDVELRCDPISGHTALYWYRQSLGQGLEFLIYFQGNSAPDKSGLPSDRFSAERTGGSVSTLTIQRTQQEDSAVYLCASSPRDRGGHEQYFGPGTRLTVT.

The chain joins TRBV9 to TRBJ2-2; 8 nucleotides line up with TRBD1. The CDR3 has 15 amino acids. The junction had 6 bases not matched to a gene; V was cut back by 1 base and J by 7 bases. Germline CDR1 SGDLS, CDR2 YYNGEE. CDR3 DNA: TGTGCCAGCAGCGTACGACAGGGGAAGGGCGGGGAGCTGTTTTTT. Translated, it gives CASSVRQGKGGELFF.